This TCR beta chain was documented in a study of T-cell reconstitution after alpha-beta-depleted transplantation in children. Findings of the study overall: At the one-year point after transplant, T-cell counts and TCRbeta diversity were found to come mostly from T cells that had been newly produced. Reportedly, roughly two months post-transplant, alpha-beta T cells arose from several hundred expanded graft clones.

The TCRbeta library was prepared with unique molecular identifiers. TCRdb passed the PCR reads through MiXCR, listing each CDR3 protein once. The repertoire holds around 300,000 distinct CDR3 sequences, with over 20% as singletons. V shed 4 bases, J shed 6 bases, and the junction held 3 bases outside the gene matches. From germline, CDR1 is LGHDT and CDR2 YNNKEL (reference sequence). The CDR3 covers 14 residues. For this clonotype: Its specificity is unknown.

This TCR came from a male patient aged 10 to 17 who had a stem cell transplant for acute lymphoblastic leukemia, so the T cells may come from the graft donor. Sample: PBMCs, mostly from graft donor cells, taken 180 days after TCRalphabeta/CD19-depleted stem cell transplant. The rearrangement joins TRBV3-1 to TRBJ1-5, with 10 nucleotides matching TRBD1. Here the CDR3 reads CASSPGTGVQPQHF. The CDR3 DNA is TGTGCCAGCAGCCCCGGGACAGGGGTTCAGCCCCAGCATTTT.